Given below is one TCR beta chain in context. The antigen remains unidentified. The data belong to a study of metastatic and nonmetastatic thyroid tumors. Overall study context: Malignant and benign thyroid patients had repertoires compared in peripheral blood and tumor or nodule tissue. General study points: Malignant tumors reportedly showed significantly higher TCR beta diversity than benign nodules in both blood and tumor.

Thyroid surgery took place with no prior treatment in any patient. MiXCR reprocessed the PCR reads for TCRdb. The data show 23,000 or so clones, around 30% seen once. The V and J ends lost 2 bases and 3 bases respectively, with 20 bases between them. The CDR3 consists of 18 residues. Germline V gives CDR1 MNHNY, CDR2 SVGAGI (reference sequence). The chain uses TRBV6-6 and TRBJ2-1; D tentatively reads TRBD1 or TRBD2 (5 bases each). Source material: blood. This sequence originates from a female donor with papillary thyroid cancer or a benign thyroid nodule (not recorded which). Some clones in this sample may be carry-over from other donors' samples. The DNA for the CDR3 is TGTGCCAGCAGTTACGAGGGGTTACAACGTCGATTCTACAATGAGCAGTTCTTC. It codes for CASSYEGLQRRFYNEQFF.